This is a list of T cell receptor beta chains from one sample in a study of radiotherapy plus CTLA-4 blockade in lung cancer. Sequencing was performed with immunoSEQ multiplex PCR; in TCRdb, only in-frame clones are kept and a portion is missing. Seen here are fewer than 75,000 clones, roughly 91% observed once, and the top ten hold 40%. The source was peripheral blood, collected from a patient treated with radiotherapy plus ipilimumab. These TCRs come from a human donor with non-small cell lung cancer that progressed on radiotherapy plus ipilimumab. The CDR3 runs from the conserved cysteine through the conserved F or W. A D gene is named only where the DNA matches it firmly. The size field is filled for only some rows; it gives once, few, many or a size class.

j_gene | d_gene | v_gene | abundance | CDR3nt | CDR3aa
TRBJ2-3 | TRBD2 | TRBV29-1 | . | TGCAGCGGATTCTGGATAGCGGGAGGAGGTGATACGCAGTATTTT | CSGFWIAGGGDTQYF
TRBJ1-2 | . | TRBV6-5 | . | TGTGCTAGCAGTTCTCTACAGGGACACTATGGCTACACCTTT | CASSSLQGHYGYTF
TRBJ1-2 | TRBD1 | TRBV9 | . | TGTGCCAGCAGCGTGGGACAGGGCTATGGCTACACCTTC | CASSVGQGYGYTF
TRBJ1-2 | TRBD1 | TRBV10-1 | . | TGCGCCAGCGGCCAGGGGGCCTCTAACTATGGCTACACCTTC | CASGQGASNYGYTF
TRBJ2-1 | TRBD1 | TRBV12-5 | . | TGTGCTAGTGGTTTCTCAACAGGGGTACCATACAATGAGCAGTTCTTC | CASGFSTGVPYNEQFF
TRBJ1-3 | . | TRBV19 | . | TGTGCCAGTAGTATGTGGACGGGTCGGTCCTCTGGAAACACCATATATTTT | CASSMWTGRSSGNTIYF
TRBJ1-3 | . | TRBV9 | . | TGTGCCAGCAGCGGTCTCTCCGGAGTCGGAAACACCATATATTTT | CASSGLSGVGNTIYF
TRBJ2-7 | TRBD1 | TRBV29-1 | . | TGCAGCGTTAGACAGGGCTCCTACGAGCAGTACTTC | CSVRQGSYEQYF
TRBJ2-1 | TRBD2 | TRBV15 | . | TGTGCCACCAGCAGAGTACTAGCGGGAGTTCTTGAGCAGTTCTTC | CATSRVLAGVLEQFF
TRBJ2-1 | TRBD2 | TRBV6-5 | . | TGTGCCAGCAGTACCACTAGCGGAAATTACAATGAGCAGTTCTTC | CASSTTSGNYNEQFF
TRBJ1-1 | TRBD1 | TRBV2 | . | TGTGCCAGCAGTGTAGCAGGGGGTGACACTGAAGCTTTCTTT | CASSVAGGDTEAFF
TRBJ2-2 | . | TRBV5-1 | . | TGCGCCAGCAGAGCGGCAGGGACCCGCGGGGAGCTGTTTTTT | CASRAAGTRGELFF
TRBJ1-4 | . | TRBV23-1 | few | TGCGCCAGCAGTTCTTCACCGCGGGGGGGGTATGCAACTAATGAAAAACTGTTTTTT | CASSSSPRGGYATNEKLFF
TRBJ1-1 | . | TRBV2 | . | TGTGCCAGCAGTGAAGACCCACGGAACACTGAAGCTTTCTTT | CASSEDPRNTEAFF
TRBJ2-1 | . | TRBV10-3 | . | TGTGCCATACACACAGGACTATCGGGAGCTGAGCAGTTCTTC | CAIHTGLSGAEQFF
TRBJ2-5 | . | TRBV27 | once | TGTGCCAGCAGTCCAAAGAGCCCTGACGACCAGTACTTC | CASSPKSPDDQYF
TRBJ1-1 | TRBD1 | TRBV19 | once | TGTGCCAGTAGTCTCGCGGGACAGGGAAACACTGAAGCTTTCTTT | CASSLAGQGNTEAFF
TRBJ2-3 | . | TRBV5-1 | . | TGCGCCAGCAGCTTGGGAGGTAGCGGCTCGGATACGCAGTATTTT | CASSLGGSGSDTQYF
TRBJ1-3 | . | TRBV19 | . | TGTGCCAGTAGCCCTACGCAGGGGCACTCTGGAAACACCATATATTTT | CASSPTQGHSGNTIYF
TRBJ1-2 | . | TRBV30 | . | TGTGCCTGGAGTAACTACAATAACTATGGCTACACCTTC | CAWSNYNNYGYTF
TRBJ1-1 | . | TRBV9 | . | TGTGCCAGCAGCCCTCAAGACACCTATGGGGGTGAAGCTTTCTTT | CASSPQDTYGGEAFF
TRBJ2-5 | . | TRBV18 | once | TGTGCCAGCTCACCGGACGCCACTGGGGAGACCCAGTACTTC | CASSPDATGETQYF
TRBJ1-5 | . | TRBV11-2 | . | TGTGCCAGCAGCCAGTTCAGGGGCGTCAATCAGCCCCAGCATTTT | CASSQFRGVNQPQHF
TRBJ1-2 | . | TRBV28 | . | TGTGCCAGCACCCTGGGGCAGGGCCGAAACTATGGCTACACCTTC | CASTLGQGRNYGYTF